Below are 8 T cell receptor beta chains sequenced from a single sample in a study of blood T cells in healthy people across ages. PCR was performed a second time for roughly 6 to 12 cycles using a sample-barcoded 5' primer and a J-beta primer mix. TCRdb processed the 5' RACE reads anew with MiXCR; each CDR3 protein has one entry. The data show about 680,000 distinct CDR3 sequences, more than 40% seen once. The sequenced sample consisted of blood. The receptors originated from a woman aged 55-75 years in good health.

This chain connects TRBV5-1 to TRBJ2-3; 7 bases are a match to TRBD2. The CDR3 extends over 14 amino acids. The V segment lost 7 bases and the J segment 3 bases; nucleotides outside the gene matches: 8. Germline V gene lookup returns CDR1 SGHRS and CDR2 YFSETQ. Here the CDR3 reads CASVGRAGTDTQYF. The CDR3, as DNA: TGCGCCAGCGTGGGGAGGGCCGGAACAGATACGCAGTATTTT.

This clonotype was seen repeatedly, ten times or more. The DNA of the CDR3 is TGTGCCAGCAGTGGGACTAGCGGGACAGATACGCAGTATTTT. Translation: CASSGTSGTDTQYF. The gene calls are TRBV6-4 and TRBJ2-3; TRBD2 matches at 11 bases. The length of the CDR3 is 14 residues. Looked up from germline, CDR1 is MRHNA and CDR2 is SNTAGT. V dropped 4 bases and J dropped 3; count of bases not matched to a gene: 0.

This clonotype was observed at least ten times. The chain couples TRBV28 to TRBJ1-6; 7 bases agree with TRBD1. This CDR3 has 14 residues. With 8 bases clipped from V and 7 bases from J, the junction kept 8 bases outside the gene matches. CDR1 and CDR2 (germline): MDHEN, SYDVKM. CDR3 residues: CASLAGQWNSPLHF. In nucleotides, the CDR3 is TGTGCCAGCTTGGCGGGACAGTGGAATTCACCCCTCCACTTT.

This clonotype was picked up a small number of times. This chain links TRBV29-1 with TRBJ1-1, with 8 nucleotides matching TRBD1. Germline V gives CDR1 SQVTM, CDR2 ANQGSEA. There are 13 residues in the CDR3. V was clipped by 7 bases and J by 4 bases; unmatched bases: 8. The CDR3 coding sequence is TGCAGCGCCGATTCAGGGGGCGGCACTGAAGCTTTCTTT. It specifies CSADSGGGTEAFF.

This sequence joins TRBV6-1 and TRBJ1-5; tentatively, D is TRBD1 (6 bases). Trimming cost V 1 base and J 6 bases, with 13 bases left between them. Germline CDR1 and CDR2: MNHNS and SASEGT. The CDR3 covers 15 residues. The CDR3 protein is CASSEGDRFFQPQHF. CDR3 DNA sequence: TGTGCCAGCAGTGAAGGTGACAGGTTTTTTCAGCCCCAGCATTTT.

As for this clonotype: A much larger clonotype is one base distant, so this may be a read error. The chain is built from TRBV28 and TRBJ2-6, with D uncertain. Germline CDR1 and CDR2: MDHEN and SYDVKM. Trimming cost V 6 bases and J 0 bases, with 9 bases left between them. CDR3 length: 15 residues. DNA of the CDR3: TGTGCCAGCAGCCCCCTAAGCTCTGGGGCCAACGTCCTGACTTTC. This sequence encodes CASSPLSSGANVLTF.

Only a few counts were recorded for this clonotype. The V gene is TRBV7-2, the J gene TRBJ1-2; TRBD1 matches at 7 bases. Germline CDR1 SGHTA, CDR2 FQGNSA. The CDR3 loop spans 13 amino acids. The V segment lost 6 bases and the J segment 4 bases; nucleotides outside the gene matches: 5. CDR3 sequence reads: CASRPGDSYGYTF. CDR3 in DNA: TGTGCCAGCAGGCCGGGGGACAGCTATGGCTACACCTTC.

The chain joins TRBV10-3 to TRBJ1-6; D is perhaps TRBD1 (5 bases). This CDR3 has 15 amino acids. V lost 3 bases and J 11 bases, leaving 17 bases between the germline ends. Germline V gives CDR1 ENHRY, CDR2 SYGVKD. CDR3 coding DNA: TGTGCCATCAGTGACCTGGGGGGTCTCAGTGCACCCCTCCACTTT. The encoded protein is CAISDLGGLSAPLHF.